Below are 12 T cell receptor beta chains sequenced from a single sample in a study of metastatic and nonmetastatic thyroid tumors. Treatment of any kind had been given to no patient before thyroid surgery. Using MiXCR, TCRdb reanalyzed the PCR reads. The sample consists of 30,000 to 50,000 clones, approximately 20% of them appearing once. Source material: tumor tissue. The receptors derive from a female donor with papillary thyroid cancer or a benign thyroid nodule (not recorded which). Some clones in this sample may be carry-over from other donors' samples.

This clone has at least ten counts. The genes are TRBV6-5 and TRBJ1-1; a possible D gene is TRBD1 (5 bases). The CDR3 consists of 16 residues. Germline V gene sequence: CDR1 MNHEY, CDR2 SVGAGI. The germline V and J ends were trimmed by 2 bases and 1 base, with 14 bases remaining between them. In nucleotides, the CDR3 is TGTGCCAGCAGTTACCCCACGACGGGGCGGAACACTGAAGCTTTCTTT. It specifies CASSYPTTGRNTEAFF.

This clone was picked up many times. This chain connects TRBV5-1 to TRBJ1-4; 8 nucleotides match TRBD1. V lost 0 bases and J lost 7; bases outside the gene matches: 8. The germline V gene has CDR1 SGHRS and CDR2 YFSETQ. This CDR3 has 16 residues. The CDR3: CASSLAVGQGGEKLFF. CDR3 nucleotides: TGCGCCAGCAGCTTGGCCGTCGGACAGGGAGGTGAAAAACTGTTTTTT.

This clone rates as medium-sized (0.01 to 0.1%). The chain recombines TRBV7-8 with TRBJ1-6, with D unclear. V lost 5 bases and J lost 5, with 13 bases in between. CDR3 length: 15 amino acids. Germline V gene data show CDR1 as SGHVS and CDR2 as FQNEAQ. The CDR3 is CASSIFRMDNSPLHF. The DNA of the CDR3 is TGTGCCAGCAGCATCTTTCGGATGGATAATTCACCCCTCCACTTT.

This clone has more than one count but fewer than ten. A read error may explain this, as a much larger clone is one base away. The V gene is TRBV6-2 or TRBV6-3, the J gene TRBJ2-5; possible D gene TRBD2, 5 bases. Germline CDR1 and CDR2: MNHEY and SVGEGT. The CDR3 has 14 amino acids. The CDR3 loop reads CASSYDVGDETKYF. CDR3 coding DNA: TGTGCCAGCAGTTACGATGTGGGAGACGAGACCAAGTACTTC.

This clone was detected many times. The chain combines TRBV6-1 with TRBJ1-2, with unresolved D. V shed 7 bases and J shed 4 bases, with 13 bases lying between them. CDR3 length: 13 amino acids. Germline V gene data show CDR1 as MNHNS and CDR2 as SASEGT. The CDR3: CASTPSQFYGYTF. The CDR3, as DNA: TGTGCCAGCACCCCGTCACAGTTCTATGGCTACACCTTC.

This clone was observed a handful of times. The chain couples TRBV12-3 or TRBV12-4 to TRBJ1-5, with D tentatively TRBD1 (5 bases). The CDR3 covers 18 residues. Trimming left V 5 bases short and J 3 bases short, with 23 bases between. The CDR3 spells CASSPEQKAQVDNQPQHF. The CDR3 DNA reads as TGTGCCAGCAGTCCTGAGCAGAAAGCACAGGTCGACAATCAGCCCCAGCATTTT.

This clone has ten or more counts. V gene TRBV11-1 combines with J gene TRBJ2-1; 12 bases map to TRBD1. This CDR3 comprises 17 residues. The junction had 11 bases not matched to a gene; V was cut back by 5 bases and J by 6 bases. Germline V gene sequence: CDR1 SGHAT, CDR2 FQDESV (reference sequence). The CDR3 loop is CASSPRAGQGARNEQFF. For the CDR3, the DNA is TGTGCCAGCAGCCCAAGAGCGGGACAGGGGGCGCGCAATGAGCAGTTCTTC.

This clone appeared many times. The chain combines TRBV6-1 with TRBJ1-5; D ambiguous. Trimming stripped 5 bases from V and 3 bases from J, with 11 bases between. The CDR3 has 14 residues. In germline, CDR1 is MNHNS, CDR2 SASEGT. DNA of the CDR3: TGTGCCAGCAGTTATATCAACAACAATCAGCCCCAGCATTTT. Protein product: CASSYINNNQPQHF.

V gene TRBV7-8 combines with J gene TRBJ2-2, with 9 positions matching TRBD1. The CDR3 runs 15 residues. The trim removed 3 bases at V and 6 bases at J, leaving 5 bases unmatched. Germline lookup yields CDR1 SGHVS and CDR2 FQNEAQ. CDR3: CASSLGTGYSGELFF. Written as DNA, the CDR3 is TGTGCCAGCAGCTTGGGGACAGGGTATTCCGGGGAGCTGTTTTTT. Complete variable domain (other parts from reference TRBV7-8 and TRBJ2-2): GAGVSQSPRYKVAKRGQDVALRCDPISGHVSLFWYQQALGQGPEFLTYFQNEAQLDKSGLPSDRFFAERPEGSVSTLKIQRTQQEDSAVYLCASSLGTGYSGELFFGEGSRLTVL.

This clone was detected only a few times. One junction end does not reproduce the germline sequence, and a read error may be involved. The chain employs TRBV7-2 and TRBJ2-7; D remains ambiguous. This CDR3 is built from 12 residues. Germline V gene lookup returns CDR1 SGHTA and CDR2 FQGNSA. The CDR3 nucleotides are TGTGCCAGAAGCTTATATTCCTACGAGCAGTACTTC. It is translated as CARSLYSYEQYF. Filled out from reference TRBV7-2 and TRBJ2-7, the complete variable domain reads GAGVSQSPSNKVTEKGKDVELRCDPISGHTALYWYRQSLGQGLEFLIYFQGNSAPDKSGLPSDRFSAERTGGSVSTLTIQRTQQEDSAVYLCARSLYSYEQYFGPGTRLTVT.

This clone was detected ten times or more. This chain connects TRBV2 to TRBJ1-3, with D hard to call. Trimming left V 7 bases short and J 0 bases short, with 10 bases between. The CDR3 length is 14 residues. CDR1 SNHLY and CDR2 FYNNEI come from the germline V gene. Here the CDR3 reads CASMPEFSGNTIYF. CDR3 nucleotide sequence: TGTGCCAGCATGCCGGAATTCTCTGGAAACACCATATATTTT.

This clone was counted only a few times. The chain recombines TRBV6-1 with TRBJ2-7; no clear D. Germline lookup yields CDR1 MNHNS and CDR2 SASEGT. Trimming left V 4 bases short and J 0 bases short, with 13 bases between. This CDR3 is 15 amino acids long. CDR3 sequence: CASSVHVMSSYEQYF. The CDR3 nucleotides read TGTGCCAGCAGTGTACATGTTATGTCCTCCTACGAGCAGTACTTC.